Below are 22 T cell receptor beta chains sequenced from a single sample in a study of spatial heterogeneity in lung cancer. General study results and limits: Counts of expanded intratumoral alpha and beta TCRs tracked tumor mutation counts.

Regarding time point: sample taken at primary tumor resection. These receptors lack a known antigen. TCRdb used MiXCR to reprocess the 5' RACE reads, holding one entry per CDR3 protein. The sample carries roughly 7,700 distinct CDR3 sequences, around 5.4% recorded once. The sequencing used lung tumor tissue, collected at surgery. The receptors stem from a male donor with early-stage non-small cell lung cancer.

This clonotype was recorded many times. The genes are TRBV19 and TRBJ1-2; D gene ambiguous. The V end lost 3 bases, the J end lost 1 base, and 21 bases lay between the germline ends. The CDR3 has 18 amino acids. From germline, CDR1 is LNHDA and CDR2 SQIVND (reference sequence). In DNA, the CDR3 is TGTGCCAGTAGTATCTCCGGACCCGGACGGGCGGGTAACTATGGCTACACCTTC. As protein: CASSISGPGRAGNYGYTF.

This clonotype was detected many times. CDR3 nucleotides: TGCGCCAGCAGCTTCGGAGGGGTGGTAGATACGCAGTATTTT. Its translation is CASSFGGVVDTQYF. The chain recombines TRBV5-1 with TRBJ2-3, with D perhaps TRBD2 (6 bases). V was pared by 2 bases and J by 5 bases, with 12 bases between. Germline-derived CDR1 and CDR2 are SGHRS and YFSETQ. CDR3 length: 14 amino acids.

This clonotype has at least ten counts. The CDR3 here is CASSPTTGEGETQYF. CDR3 coding DNA: TGTGCCAGCAGCCCGACGACAGGGGAAGGAGAGACCCAGTACTTC. This chain links TRBV9 with TRBJ2-5; 8 bases align to TRBD1. Per the germline V gene, CDR1 is SGDLS and CDR2 is YYNGEE. V gave up 4 bases and J gave up 4 bases; unmatched junction bases: 9. The CDR3 has 15 residues.

This clonotype has at least ten counts. The chain has TRBV7-9 and TRBJ2-3; 11 positions match TRBD2. The CDR3 is 17 residues long. Germline V gene lookup returns CDR1 SEHNR and CDR2 FQNEAQ (reference sequence). The J segment lost 5 bases and the V segment lost 5 bases, leaving 12 bases of the junction unmatched. The CDR3 region is CASSLDLAGGSGDTQYF. The CDR3 DNA reads TGTGCCAGCAGCCTAGACCTAGCGGGGGGATCCGGAGATACGCAGTATTTT. Looking up the rest from reference TRBV7-9 and TRBJ2-3 gives the full variable domain: DTGVSQNPRHKITKRGQNVTFRCDPISEHNRLYWYRQTLGQGPEFLTYFQNEAQLEKSRLLSDRFSAERPKGSFSTLEIQRTEQGDSAMYLCASSLDLAGGSGDTQYFGPGTRLTVL.

This clonotype was detected many times. The rearrangement uses TRBV29-1 and TRBJ2-1, with 13 bases aligning to TRBD2. Germline V lookup: CDR1 SQVTM, CDR2 ANQGSEA. CDR3 length: 13 residues. V lost 7 bases and J lost 6; bases outside the gene matches: 3. This chain's CDR3 is CSARTSGGNEQFF. The CDR3 DNA is TGCAGCGCCCGGACTAGCGGGGGCAATGAGCAGTTCTTC.

The rearrangement links TRBV20-1 to TRBJ2-3; no clear D gene. Trimming took off 4 bases at V and 3 bases at J, with 11 bases between the two ends. The CDR3 contains 13 residues. Germline V gives CDR1 DFQATT, CDR2 SNEGSKA (reference sequence). The CDR3 reads CSAKSRVTDTQYF. As DNA, the CDR3 is TGCAGTGCTAAATCTCGGGTAACAGATACGCAGTATTTT.

This clonotype turned up a few times. This sequence may be a read error, since a much larger clone differs from it by one base. Given the absence of the conserved phenylalanine or tryptophan at the CDR3 end, a read error is likely. The chain combines TRBV28 with TRBJ2-5; 11 bases agree with TRBD2. CDR3 length: 15 residues. Germline CDR1 MDHEN, CDR2 SYDVKM. The ends lost 5 bases at V and 2 bases at J; junction bases unmatched: 4. The CDR3 sequence is CASSPTSGIQETQYI. The CDR3 DNA is TGTGCCAGCAGTCCGACTAGCGGGATTCAAGAGACCCAGTACATC.

This clonotype was observed a few times. The chain recombines TRBV5-4 with TRBJ1-5; 7 bases line up with TRBD1. The trim removed 4 bases at V and 7 bases at J, leaving 5 bases unmatched. The CDR3 is 13 residues long. Germline loops: CDR1 SGHNT, CDR2 YYREEE (reference sequence). The CDR3 loop is CASSLDRIQPQHF. The CDR3 DNA sequence: TGTGCCAGCAGCCTGGACAGGATCCAGCCCCAGCATTTT.

The chain links TRBV28 to TRBJ1-6; 7 bases line up with TRBD1. Germline V gene lookup returns CDR1 MDHEN and CDR2 SYDVKM. CDR3 length equals 15 residues. Unmatched junction bases numbered 5, after V lost 2 bases and J lost 7 bases. The CDR3 region is CASSLVDRENSPLHF. The CDR3 DNA reads as TGTGCCAGCAGTTTAGTCGACAGGGAAAATTCACCCCTCCACTTT. Filled out from reference TRBV28 and TRBJ1-6, the complete variable domain reads DVKVTQSSRYLVKRTGEKVFLECVQDMDHENMFWYRQDPGLGLRLIYFSYDVKMKEKGDIPEGYSVSREKKERFSLILESASTNQTSMYLCASSLVDRENSPLHFGNGTRLTVT.

This clonotype was counted many times. The chain combines TRBV9 with TRBJ1-5, with a weak D call TRBD1 (5 bases). This CDR3 contains 13 residues. Germline assignment: CDR1 SGDLS and CDR2 YYNGEE. V gave up 1 base and J gave up 7 bases, with 9 bases separating them. The CDR3 region is CASSVIGDQPQHF. The CDR3 nucleotides read TGTGCCAGCAGCGTAATCGGGGACCAGCCCCAGCATTTT.

This clonotype occurred many times. The chain combines TRBV7-3 with TRBJ2-5, with 12 bases matching TRBD2. The V segment lost 5 bases and the J segment 5 bases; nucleotides outside the gene matches: 12. Germline assignment: CDR1 SGHTA and CDR2 FQGTGA. CDR3 length: 17 amino acids. CDR3 DNA sequence: TGTGCCAGCAGCCTTGGACTAGCGGGACCCTTGGGGGAGACCCAGTACTTC. Translated: CASSLGLAGPLGETQYF.

This clonotype was recorded a few times. The V gene is TRBV28, the J gene TRBJ1-6, with TRBD1 matching over 8 bases. V gave up 5 bases and J gave up 6 bases; unmatched junction bases: 12. CDR1 MDHEN and CDR2 SYDVKM come from the germline V gene. This CDR3 is 17 amino acids long. The CDR3 DNA is TGTGCCAGCAGTCCCGGACAGGGAGCAGCCTTTAATTCACCCCTCCACTTT. It encodes CASSPGQGAAFNSPLHF.

This clonotype has at least ten counts. CDR3 sequence (DNA): TGCAGTGCTATCGATGGGACGGCCAGCCTTTACAATGAGCAGTTCTTC. Protein: CSAIDGTASLYNEQFF. This chain links TRBV20-1 with TRBJ2-1, with D perhaps being TRBD1 or TRBD2 (5 bases each). V lost 4 bases and J lost 4, with 20 bases in between. The CDR3 extends over 16 amino acids. Germline CDR1 is DFQATT and CDR2 is SNEGSKA (reference sequence).

This clonotype was counted ten times or more. The genes are TRBV5-1 and TRBJ2-2, with 9 bases lining up with TRBD1. The J segment lost 5 bases and the V segment lost 5 bases, leaving 7 bases of the junction unmatched. In germline, CDR1 is SGHRS, CDR2 YFSETQ. The CDR3 has 15 residues. DNA for the CDR3: TGCGCCAGCAGGTCCGGGACAGGGCTTACCGGGGAGCTGTTTTTT. It encodes CASRSGTGLTGELFF.

This clonotype was counted at least ten times. The chain employs TRBV5-1 and TRBJ1-1; D is ambiguous. Trimming took off 0 bases at V and 1 base at J, with 7 bases between the two ends. The CDR3 runs 14 residues. Germline assignment: CDR1 SGHRS and CDR2 YFSETQ. The CDR3 region is CASSLGSKNTEAFF. CDR3 coding DNA: TGCGCCAGCAGCTTGGGGTCCAAGAACACTGAAGCTTTCTTT. The entire variable domain, with the rest obtained from reference TRBV5-1 and TRBJ1-1, is as follows: KAGVTQTPRYLIKTRGQQVTLSCSPISGHRSVSWYQQTPGQGLQFLFEYFSETQRNKGNFPGRFSGRQFSNSRSEMNVSTLELGDSALYLCASSLGSKNTEAFFGQGTRLTVV.

This clonotype was recorded once. A much larger clone lies a single base off, so this may be a read error. V is TRBV20-1 and J is TRBJ2-5, with a possible D match to TRBD1 (6 bases). This CDR3 has 12 amino acids. The germline V gene encodes CDR1 DFQATT and CDR2 SNEGSKA (reference sequence). V was shortened by 5 bases and J by 7 bases, with 14 bases between the two germline ends. The DNA of the CDR3 is TGCAGTGCTGTGGACAGCTACGGGACCCAGTACTTC. It yields the protein CSAVDSYGTQYF.

This clonotype was seen many times. The J gene is TRBJ1-2, the V gene TRBV18; 8 bases agree with TRBD1. The CDR3 is 13 amino acids. The trim removed 4 bases at V and 8 bases at J, leaving 6 bases unmatched. The germline V gene has CDR1 KGHSH and CDR2 LQKENI. Here the CDR3 reads CASSLTGVDGYTF. CDR3 nucleotides: TGTGCCAGCTCACTGACAGGGGTGGACGGCTACACCTTC.

This clonotype was counted only a few times. The J gene is TRBJ2-1, the V gene TRBV11-3, with D perhaps given as TRBD1 or TRBD2 (5 bases each). CDR3 length: 17 residues. V was clipped by 5 bases and J by 8 bases, with 25 bases between them. The germline V gene has CDR1 SGHNT and CDR2 YENEEA. This CDR3 reads CASSPPGARGGSYEQFF. For the CDR3, the DNA is TGTGCCAGCAGCCCCCCGGGTGCTCGGGGCGGTAGTTATGAGCAGTTCTTC.

By frequency in the sample, this clonotype is medium-sized. The chain links TRBV29-1 to TRBJ2-3; D might be TRBD1 or TRBD2, each matching 6 bases. In germline, CDR1 is SQVTM, CDR2 ANQGSEA. The V end lost 2 bases, the J end lost 1 base, and 10 bases lay between the germline ends. CDR3 length: 14 amino acids. As DNA, the CDR3 is TGCAGCGTTGAATCGGGGGCTCGCACAGATACGCAGTATTTT. Its protein product is CSVESGARTDTQYF.

This clonotype was detected only a few times. The chain employs TRBV7-2 and TRBJ1-4; no firm D call. The CDR3 loop spans 14 amino acids. The germline gives CDR1 SGHTA, CDR2 FQGNSA. V lost 5 bases and J 11 bases, leaving 18 bases between the germline ends. The CDR3 region is CASSPETHLGKLFF. In DNA form, the CDR3 reads TGTGCCAGCAGCCCAGAGACCCACCTGGGGAAACTGTTTTTT.

By sample share, this clonotype is medium-sized. The CDR3 reads CASSLTGGNTIYF. DNA of the CDR3: TGTGCCAGCAGTTTGACAGGGGGAAACACCATATATTTT. The rearrangement joins TRBV5-5 to TRBJ1-3; the match to TRBD1 covers 7 bases. Germline V gene sequence: CDR1 SGHKS, CDR2 YYEKEE (reference sequence). The CDR3 consists of 13 residues. V lost 5 bases to trimming and J lost 4 bases; unmatched junction nucleotides: 3.

This clonotype was detected ten times or more. The chain carries TRBV3-1 and TRBJ2-7, with D perhaps TRBD1 (6 bases). With 4 bases removed from V and 0 bases from J, the gap between germline ends came to 13 bases. Per germline, CDR1 LGHDT and CDR2 YNNKEL (reference sequence). The CDR3 has 15 amino acids. The CDR3 coding sequence is TGTGCCAGCAGCCCTCACAGGGTTAGCTCCTACGAGCAGTACTTC. Its protein is CASSPHRVSSYEQYF.